This TCR beta chain comes out of a study of blood T cell repertoires in COVID-19. TCRdb's table, derived via immunoSEQ multiplex PCR, lists solely in-frame clones and lacks some. The sample consists of around 97,000 clones, about 90% of them appearing once. The CDR3 totals 15 residues. The germline V gene has CDR1 LNHDA and CDR2 SQIVND (reference sequence). V lost 7 bases to trimming and J lost 2 bases; unmatched junction nucleotides: 8. Sequencing was performed on peripheral blood. The sequence derives from a human donor in a cohort sampled during active COVID-19. The chain combines TRBV19 with TRBJ2-3, with 8 positions matching TRBD2. CDR3 DNA sequence: TGTGCCAGTATGGTAGGCGGGGGGTACACAGATACGCAGTATTTT. It translates to CASMVGGGYTDTQYF.